One sample yielded the 18 T cell receptor beta chains listed below, sequenced in a study. MiXCR, run by TCRdb on the RT-PCR reads, gives a single entry per CDR3 protein. Counted here are about 700,000 distinct CDR3 sequences, 13% to 15% occurring once; the ten biggest clones make up 3.6%. Sequencing was performed on memory CD4+ T cells from blood. Source of these receptors: a female donor in good health, serving as a healthy control.

V and J are TRBV6-1 and TRBJ2-5; D perhaps matches TRBD2 (6 bases). The CDR3 spans 12 residues. V lost 2 bases and J 9 bases, leaving 10 bases between the germline ends. Germline loops: CDR1 MNHNS, CDR2 SASEGT. In DNA, the CDR3 is TGTGCCAGCAGTGAAATCCGGAGGGCCCAGTACTTC. Translation: CASSEIRRAQYF.

Ten or more counts support this clonotype. The CDR3 DNA is TGTGCCAGCAGCCAGACGCAGACTAGCGAAACAGATACGCAGTATTTT. It translates to CASSQTQTSETDTQYF. The chain carries TRBV5-8 and TRBJ2-3; the match to TRBD2 covers 8 bases. CDR1 is SGHTS, CDR2 YDEGEE, per germline. Trimming took 4 bases from V and 3 from J; bases not matched to a gene: 10. The CDR3 covers 16 residues.

This clonotype appeared a few times. The chain combines TRBV7-2 with TRBJ1-1, with a weak D call TRBD1 (5 bases). Looked up from germline, CDR1 is SGHTA and CDR2 is FQGNSA. CDR3 length: 14 amino acids. V lost 3 bases and J lost 2, with 10 bases in between. The CDR3 DNA is TGTGCCAGCAGCTTCCTGACAGCAAACACTGAAGCTTTCTTT. Its translation: CASSFLTANTEAFF.

In its sample, this clonotype was seen many times. The chain employs TRBV5-6 and TRBJ1-5; weak D call: TRBD1 (5 bases). The CDR3 length is 14 residues. Germline V CDR1 and CDR2: SGHDT, YYEEEE. The V and J ends lost 3 bases and 7 bases respectively, with 14 bases between them. CDR3 nucleotide sequence: TGTGCCAGCAGCTCAACGGGGGGACCGCAGCCCCAGCATTTT. It codes for CASSSTGGPQPQHF.

The sample holds a few counts of this clonotype. The chain joins TRBV20-1 to TRBJ1-1; D perhaps matches TRBD1 (5 bases). Per the germline V gene, CDR1 is DFQATT and CDR2 is SNEGSKA (reference sequence). Trimming pared 6 bases from V and 6 bases from J, leaving 14 bases between. This CDR3 is 12 amino acids long. CDR3 sequence (DNA): TGCAGTGCACCGAGGGGAGATTCTGAAGCTTTCTTT. Protein product: CSAPRGDSEAFF.

The chain uses TRBV3-1 and TRBJ2-7; D is perhaps TRBD2 (5 bases). Trimming pared 3 bases from V and 0 bases from J, leaving 6 bases between. CDR1 is LGHDT and CDR2 is YNNKEL in the germline V gene (reference sequence). The CDR3 has 13 residues. The CDR3 nucleotides read TGTGCCAGCAGCCAGGGGAGCTCCTACGAGCAGTACTTC. Translating gives CASSQGSSYEQYF.

J is TRBJ1-1 and V is TRBV20-1; D is undetermined. Trimming stripped 4 bases from V and 1 base from J, with 13 bases between. This CDR3 region has 14 residues. Germline assignment: CDR1 DFQATT and CDR2 SNEGSKA (reference sequence). CDR3 sequence reads: CSAKRTVKNTEAFF. CDR3 DNA sequence: TGCAGTGCTAAACGAACAGTAAAGAACACTGAAGCTTTCTTT.

This clonotype was counted between two and nine times. The chain uses TRBV5-1 and TRBJ2-2, with D possibly matching TRBD2 (5 bases). Looked up from germline, CDR1 is SGHRS and CDR2 is YFSETQ. With 5 bases removed from V and 7 bases from J, the gap between germline ends came to 18 bases. CDR3 size: 15 residues. CDR3 region: CASRRLAVPGGELFF. The CDR3 nucleotides read TGCGCCAGCAGGAGGCTAGCAGTCCCCGGCGGGGAGCTGTTTTTT.

V is TRBV28 and J is TRBJ2-2; 7 bases line up with TRBD1. V trimming: 10 bases; J trimming: 7 bases; junction bases outside the gene matches: 9. The CDR3 totals 13 residues. Per the germline V gene, CDR1 is MDHEN and CDR2 is SYDVKM. This CDR3 is CATTTGLNGELFF. CDR3 sequence (DNA): TGTGCCACCACGACAGGGCTGAACGGGGAGCTGTTTTTT.

This clonotype was recorded a few times. The J gene is TRBJ2-5, the V gene TRBV7-8, with 10 bases fitting TRBD2. The CDR3 length is 17 residues. Trimming cost V 1 base and J 2 bases; bases outside gene matches: 7. Germline values: CDR1 SGHVS, CDR2 FQNEAQ. The CDR3 DNA reads TGTGCCAGCAGCTTAGGGAAAACTAGCGGGACTCAAGAGACCCAGTACTTC. As protein: CASSLGKTSGTQETQYF.

The V call is TRBV20-1, the J call TRBJ2-7; a possible D gene is TRBD2 (5 bases). The CDR3 is 14 residues long. The germline V gene has CDR1 DFQATT and CDR2 SNEGSKA (reference sequence). The ends were cut back, 6 bases at V and 5 bases at J, with 20 bases in the middle. The CDR3 protein is CSAQRRGKVDEQYF. CDR3 sequence (DNA): TGCAGTGCCCAACGACGAGGGAAAGTCGACGAGCAGTACTTC.

This clonotype came up many times. The chain links TRBV27 to TRBJ1-5; D gene unclear. Trimming took off 5 bases at V and 11 bases at J, with 16 bases between the two ends. This CDR3 has 13 amino acids. Germline V gene data show CDR1 as MNHEY and CDR2 as SMNVEV (reference sequence). The CDR3 loop reads CASSPGLTATQHF. CDR3 in DNA: TGTGCCAGCAGTCCCGGATTGACCGCGACCCAGCATTTT.

The CDR3 DNA is TGCGCCAGCAGTGAGTCTACAGTCCAAGAGACCCAGTACTTC. It codes for CASSESTVQETQYF. This chain uses TRBV10-1 with TRBJ2-5; D not certain. The CDR3 extends over 14 amino acids. From germline, CDR1 is WNHNN and CDR2 SYGVQD (reference sequence). V dropped 0 bases and J dropped 1 base, with 6 bases sitting between them.

Only one count was recorded for this clonotype. One end of the junction does not line up with germline, which may come from a read error. This rearrangement joins TRBV19 to TRBJ1-1; possibly TRBD1 for D (6 bases). Germline V gene data show CDR1 as LNHDA and CDR2 as SQIVND (reference sequence). The CDR3 length is 14 residues. CDR3 coding DNA: TGTGCCAGTATCCACCCTTCAAACAGGGCTGAGGCTTTCTTT. This gives the protein CASIHPSNRAEAFF. The full variable domain, completed using reference TRBV19 and TRBJ1-1, is DGGITQSPKYLFRKEGQNVTLSCEQNLNHDAMYWYRQDPGQGLRLIYYSQIVNDFQKGDIAEGYSVSREKKESFPLTVTSAQKNPTAFYLCASIHPSNRAEAFFGQGTRLTVV.

This clonotype was recorded a few times. This chain uses TRBV7-2 with TRBJ2-7; D remains ambiguous. V was clipped by 8 bases and J by 6 bases, with 14 bases between them. Per germline, CDR1 SGHTA and CDR2 FQGNSA. This CDR3 has 12 residues. In DNA, the CDR3 is TGTGCCAGCTCGGATAGAAGAGCCGAGCAGTACTTC. It yields the protein CASSDRRAEQYF.

The chain combines TRBV20-1 with TRBJ2-2, with D maybe TRBD2 (6 bases). Germline V CDR1 and CDR2: DFQATT, SNEGSKA (reference sequence). The CDR3 spans 13 residues. Deletions cut 1 base from V and 4 bases from J, with 7 bases between. The CDR3 loop is CSARAGVTGELFF. In nucleotides, the CDR3 is TGCAGTGCTAGAGCGGGAGTCACCGGGGAGCTGTTTTTT.

This clonotype was counted only a few times. The rearrangement links TRBV28 to TRBJ1-6; 7 bases agree with TRBD1. The CDR3 totals 13 residues. Germline assignment: CDR1 MDHEN and CDR2 SYDVKM. V lost 8 bases to trimming and J lost 10 bases; unmatched junction nucleotides: 8. This CDR3 is CASLTGEGSPLHF. CDR3 in DNA: TGTGCCAGCCTCACAGGGGAAGGATCACCCCTCCACTTT.

The sample holds a few counts of this clonotype. The chain has TRBV27 and TRBJ1-6; D unclear. The CDR3 has 14 amino acids. The V end lost 1 base, the J end lost 6 bases, and 7 bases lay between the germline ends. Germline V lookup: CDR1 MNHEY, CDR2 SMNVEV (reference sequence). The CDR3 coding sequence is TGTGCCAGCAGTTTATATGGAATTAATTCACCCCTCCACTTT. Its protein is CASSLYGINSPLHF.